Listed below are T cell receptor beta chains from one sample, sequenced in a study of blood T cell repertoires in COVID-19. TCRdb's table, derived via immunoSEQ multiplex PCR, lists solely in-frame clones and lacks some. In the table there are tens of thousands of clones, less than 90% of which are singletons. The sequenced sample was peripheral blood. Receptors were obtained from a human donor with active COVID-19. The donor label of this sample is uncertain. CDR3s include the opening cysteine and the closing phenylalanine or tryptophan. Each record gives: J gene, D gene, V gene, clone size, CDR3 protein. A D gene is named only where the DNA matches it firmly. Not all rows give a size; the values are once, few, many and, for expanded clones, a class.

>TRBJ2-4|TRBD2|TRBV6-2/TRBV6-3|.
CASSYERGPKNIQYF
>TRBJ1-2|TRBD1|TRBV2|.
CASSDVGGDNGYTF
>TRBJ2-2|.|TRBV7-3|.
CASSPQSGTGELFF
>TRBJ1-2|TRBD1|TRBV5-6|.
CASSWTGGGYGYTF
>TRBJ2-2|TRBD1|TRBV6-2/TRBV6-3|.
CASSYSGTGRNTGELFF
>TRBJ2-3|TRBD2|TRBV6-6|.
CASSPILAGGLHPTDTQYF
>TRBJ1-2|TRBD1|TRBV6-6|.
CASSSRTGANYGYTF
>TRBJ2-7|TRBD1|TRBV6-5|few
CATKKTGTAYEQYF
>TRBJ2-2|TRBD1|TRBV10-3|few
CAINTKQGGANTGELFF
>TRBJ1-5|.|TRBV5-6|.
CASSPRGGGVESAQHF
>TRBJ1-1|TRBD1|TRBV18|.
CASSHGQVNTEAFF
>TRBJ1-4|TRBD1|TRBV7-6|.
CASSLGGQGSGNEKLFF
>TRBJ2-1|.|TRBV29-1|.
CSASRALDEQFF
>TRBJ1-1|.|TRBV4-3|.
CASSQGRNTEAFF
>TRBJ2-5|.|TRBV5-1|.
CASSLTAGAETQYF
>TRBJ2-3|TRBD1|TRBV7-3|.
CASSSKLPGTGFQTDTQYF
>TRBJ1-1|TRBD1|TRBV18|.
CASSPLTGRDTEAFF
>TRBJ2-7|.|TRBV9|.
CASSRQAESSYEQYF
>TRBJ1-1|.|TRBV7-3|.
CASSSSSPPTEAFF
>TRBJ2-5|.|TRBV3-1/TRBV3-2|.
CASSQSPHTGTGETQYF
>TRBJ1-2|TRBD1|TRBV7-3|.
CASSLTGQGTGYGYTF
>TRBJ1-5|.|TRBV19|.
CASNPGRTDQPQHF
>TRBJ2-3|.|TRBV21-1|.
CASSKRPTKGGTDTQYF
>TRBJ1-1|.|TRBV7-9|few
CASSTRTEAFF
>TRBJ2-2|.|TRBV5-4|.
CASSRQFNTGELFF
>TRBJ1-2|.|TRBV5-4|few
CASSLGQNGGNYGYTF
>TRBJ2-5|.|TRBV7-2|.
CASSLGQGAGEETQYF
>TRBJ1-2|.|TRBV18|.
CASSLGPLQGGHGYTF
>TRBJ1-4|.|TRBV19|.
CASSKRRADPINEKLFF
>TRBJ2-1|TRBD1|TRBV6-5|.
CASSLGQGPQFF
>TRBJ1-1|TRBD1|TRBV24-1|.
CATSGGTGGNVDTEAFF
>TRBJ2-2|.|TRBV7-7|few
CASSLAVQGLTGELFF
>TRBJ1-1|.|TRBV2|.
CASSAERHQNTEAFF
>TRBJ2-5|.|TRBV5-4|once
CASSLRGWGRETQYF
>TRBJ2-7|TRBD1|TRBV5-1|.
CASSLAGDRISSYEQYF
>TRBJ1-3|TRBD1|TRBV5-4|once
CASSRDSGNTIYF
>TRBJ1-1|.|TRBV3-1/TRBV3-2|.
CASSQEYGVQANTEAFF
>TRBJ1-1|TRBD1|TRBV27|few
CASSWTGDTEAFF
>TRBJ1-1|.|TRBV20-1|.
CSGAFNTEAFF
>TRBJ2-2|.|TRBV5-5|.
CASSPRGGAAGELFF
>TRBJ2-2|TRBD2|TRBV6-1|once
CASSEGTSESGELFF
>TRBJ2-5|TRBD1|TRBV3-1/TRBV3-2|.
CASSQAGGGQTQYF
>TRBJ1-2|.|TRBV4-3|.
CASSQDVAASYGYTF
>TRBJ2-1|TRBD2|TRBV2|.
CASKAGTSGNEQFF
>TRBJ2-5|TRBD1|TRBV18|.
CASSRGQGETQYF
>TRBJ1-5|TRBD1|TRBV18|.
CASSLGQGEGQPQHF
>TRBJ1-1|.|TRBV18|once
CASSPRPGQEAFF
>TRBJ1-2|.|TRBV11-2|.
CASSLNSAGRSYGYTF